This T cell receptor beta chain emerged from a study of regulatory T cells in long-lasting Graves disease. Study-level findings and limits: Persistent disease preferred TRBV28, TRBJ1-2 and TRBJ2-5; new disease, TRBV20-1 and TRBJ2-1. Peripheral blood alone, not thyroid tissue, underwent study.

HTBI primers from iRepertoire and Arm-PCR of CDR3 regions yielded the TCR beta libraries. Via MiXCR, TCRdb re-called the multiplex PCR reads, giving one row per CDR3 protein. This sample has 350,000 to 400,000 distinct CDR3 sequences; about 17% occur once, and the top ten carry around 21%. This clonotype was found many times. Its antigen is not identified. From germline, CDR1 is SGHVS and CDR2 FNYEAQ. The germline V and J ends were trimmed by 5 bases and 5 bases, with 16 bases remaining between them. The CDR3 length is 16 residues. Time point meaning: newly diagnosed GD, antithyroid drugs for less than 3 months. From PBMCs, RNA was extracted and then used to make the TCR library. These data are also associated with another study on T cells in Graves' hyperthyroidism and ophthalmopathy.

The chain uses TRBV7-6 and TRBJ1-6; D perhaps matches TRBD1 (6 bases). Material: peripheral blood mononuclear cells (PBMCs), obtained at new diagnosis, from a patient treated with antithyroid drugs. The TCR was taken from a woman aged 18-29 years with Graves disease. DNA for the CDR3: TGTGCCAGCAGCGATTCGGACAGACCGAATAATTCACCCCTCCACTTT. Its protein is CASSDSDRPNNSPLHF. Variable domain in full (rest from reference TRBV7-6 and TRBJ1-6): GAGVSQSPRYKVTKRGQDVALRCDPISGHVSLYWYRQALGQGPEFLTYFNYEAQQDKSGLPNDRFSAERPEGSISTLTIQRTEQRDSAMYRCASSDSDRPNNSPLHFGNGTRLTVT.